Described below is a single T cell receptor beta chain sequence and its context. Its antigen is unidentified. With 6 bases removed from V and 3 bases from J, the gap between germline ends came to 15 bases. The germline gives CDR1 SNHLY, CDR2 FYNNEI. The CDR3 spans 14 residues. The data stem from a study of shared clonotypes between healthy human individuals. Naive CD45RA+ and memory CD45RA-negative subsets were split from CD4+ cells. Findings of the study overall: Estimated richness values were generally larger in naive subsets than in memory subsets. The sharing of 5% to 6.5% of naive CD4 clonotypes was seen across a handful of donors.

Assay execution took place at the deep level. Some clones are missing from TCRdb's copy, which holds only in-frame ones; the method was immunoSEQ multiplex PCR. The profile shows 1.4 million to 1.5 million clones, roughly 95% of them singletons. The sample comprised naive CD4+ T cells sorted from blood. The subset: CD45RA+ positively selected. This sequence joins TRBV2 and TRBJ2-7; D not certain. The sequence derives from a man aged 25-45 years in good health. The CDR3 loop reads CASRATSAIYEQYF. CDR3 nucleotide sequence: TGTGCCAGCAGGGCGACATCTGCTATCTACGAGCAGTACTTC.